The clone carrying this TCR beta chain was seen a few times. This sample stems from a study of CD8 T cells in ankylosing spondylitis. Each TCR beta library was made by quantitative 5'-RACE that incorporated molecular barcodes. TCRdb reprocessed the 5' RACE reads with MiXCR, giving one entry per CDR3 protein. The sample gives hundreds of thousands of distinct CDR3 sequences, about 26% of which show up once; about 6.9% is in the top ten. V lost 5 bases and J lost 1, with 10 bases in between. Germline-derived CDR1 and CDR2 are DFQATT and SNEGSKA (reference sequence). The CDR3 has 13 amino acids. The sequenced sample consisted of blood, either unsorted or a sorted T cell fraction (not recorded which). The V and J genes are TRBV20-1 and TRBJ2-3; D is possibly TRBD1 (5 bases). This receptor was obtained from a male donor with ankylosing spondylitis or in good health (not recorded which). The CDR3 protein is CSAPRVGTDTQYF. CDR3 bases: TGCAGTGCTCCCAGGGTGGGCACAGATACGCAGTATTTT.